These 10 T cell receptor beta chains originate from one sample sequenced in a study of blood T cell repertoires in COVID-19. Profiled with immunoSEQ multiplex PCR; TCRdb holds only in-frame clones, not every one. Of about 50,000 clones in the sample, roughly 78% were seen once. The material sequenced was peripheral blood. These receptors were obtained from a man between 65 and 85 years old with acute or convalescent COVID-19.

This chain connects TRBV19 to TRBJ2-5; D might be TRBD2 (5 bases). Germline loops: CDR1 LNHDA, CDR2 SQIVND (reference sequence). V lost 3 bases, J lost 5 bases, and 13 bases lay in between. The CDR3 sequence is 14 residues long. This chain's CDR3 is CASSMLAGPETQYF. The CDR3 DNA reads TGTGCCAGTAGTATGTTGGCGGGTCCGGAGACCCAGTACTTC.

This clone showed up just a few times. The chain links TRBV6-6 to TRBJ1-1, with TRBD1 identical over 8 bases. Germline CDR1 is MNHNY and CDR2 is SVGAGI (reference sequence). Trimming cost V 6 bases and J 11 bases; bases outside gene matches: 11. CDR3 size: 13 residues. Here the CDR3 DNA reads TGTGCCAGCAGGCCCTCCGGGACAGGAAGGGCTTTCTTT. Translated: CASRPSGTGRAFF.

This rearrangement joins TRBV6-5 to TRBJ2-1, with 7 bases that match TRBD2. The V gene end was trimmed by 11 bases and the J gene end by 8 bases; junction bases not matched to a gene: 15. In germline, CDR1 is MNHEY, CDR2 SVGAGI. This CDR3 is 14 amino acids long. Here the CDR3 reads CAGQNRGEGDEQFF. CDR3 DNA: TGTGCCGGCCAGAATCGGGGGGAGGGCGATGAGCAGTTCTTC.

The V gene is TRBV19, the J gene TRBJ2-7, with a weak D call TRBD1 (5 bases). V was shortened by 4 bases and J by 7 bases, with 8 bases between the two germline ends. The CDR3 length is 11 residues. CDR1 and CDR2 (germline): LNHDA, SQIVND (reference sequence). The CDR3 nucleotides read TGTGCCAGTAGTAATGACAGAGAGCAGTACTTC. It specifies CASSNDREQYF.

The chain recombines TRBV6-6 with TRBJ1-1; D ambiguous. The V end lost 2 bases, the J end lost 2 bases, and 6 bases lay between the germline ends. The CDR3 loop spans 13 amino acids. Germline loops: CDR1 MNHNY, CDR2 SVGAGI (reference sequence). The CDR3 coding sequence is TGTGCCAGCAGTTACGGGCCAAACACTGAAGCTTTCTTT. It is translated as CASSYGPNTEAFF.

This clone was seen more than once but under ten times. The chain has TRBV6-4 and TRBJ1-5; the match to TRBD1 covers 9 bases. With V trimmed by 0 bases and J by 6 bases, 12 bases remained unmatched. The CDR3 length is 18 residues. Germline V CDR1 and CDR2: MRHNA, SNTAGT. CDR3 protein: CASSDSLRTGEIGQPQHF. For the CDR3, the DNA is TGTGCCAGCAGTGACTCGTTGCGGACAGGGGAAATTGGTCAGCCCCAGCATTTT.

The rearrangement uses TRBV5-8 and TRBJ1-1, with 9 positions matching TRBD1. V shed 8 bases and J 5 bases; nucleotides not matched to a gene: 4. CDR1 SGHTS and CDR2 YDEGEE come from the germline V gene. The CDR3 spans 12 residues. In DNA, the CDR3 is TGTGCCAGTGACAGGGGGTGGACTGAAGCTTTCTTT. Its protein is CASDRGWTEAFF.

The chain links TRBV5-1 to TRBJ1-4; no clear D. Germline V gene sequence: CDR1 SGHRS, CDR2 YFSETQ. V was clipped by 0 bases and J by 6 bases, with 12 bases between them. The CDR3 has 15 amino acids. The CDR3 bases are TGCGCCAGCAGCTTGGGAGGGATGGGTGATGAAAAACTGTTTTTT. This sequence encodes CASSLGGMGDEKLFF.

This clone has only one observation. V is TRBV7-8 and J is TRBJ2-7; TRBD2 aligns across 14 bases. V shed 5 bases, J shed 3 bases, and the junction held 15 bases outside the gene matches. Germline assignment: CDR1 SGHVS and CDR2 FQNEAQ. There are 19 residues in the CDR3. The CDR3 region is CASSLRWTSGRSQVYEQYF. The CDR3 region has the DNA TGTGCCAGCAGCCTACGATGGACTAGCGGGAGGAGTCAGGTCTACGAGCAGTACTTC.

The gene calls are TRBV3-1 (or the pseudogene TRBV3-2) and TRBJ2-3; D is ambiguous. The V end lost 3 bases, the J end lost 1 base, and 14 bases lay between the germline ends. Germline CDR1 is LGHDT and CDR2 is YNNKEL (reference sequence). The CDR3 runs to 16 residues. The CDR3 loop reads CASSQFEQTRTDTQYF. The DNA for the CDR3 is TGTGCCAGCAGCCAGTTCGAACAGACACGCACAGATACGCAGTATTTT.